The source of this TCR beta chain is a study of blood T cell repertoires in COVID-19. Across the whole study: The origin of the acute and convalescent COVID-19 samples was the United States, Italy and Spain.

Trimming left V 5 bases short and J 1 base short, with 16 bases between. The CDR3 is made up of 16 amino acids. Germline V gives CDR1 SGHVS, CDR2 FNYEAQ. In the study's own analysis: Cell counts per sample came from amplifying reference gene primers. TCRdb's table, derived via immunoSEQ multiplex PCR, lists solely in-frame clones and lacks some. V, J and clone size are taken as reported in that table, and D and trimming were inferred from the DNA itself. The top ten clones hold under 4% of a sample with about 120,000 clones, approximately 81% of them seen once. The gene calls are TRBV7-6 and TRBJ2-3; TRBD1 is a possible D gene (5 bases). This receptor was identified in a man between 60 and 75 years old with acute or convalescent COVID-19. Specimen: peripheral blood. CDR3 in DNA: TGTGCCAGCAGCACACCAAGGGGTGGGGGCACAGATACGCAGTATTTT. Protein product: CASSTPRGGGTDTQYF.